These 11 T cell receptor beta chains originate from one sample sequenced in a study of OX40 agonist ivuxolimab in advanced cancers. Sequencing used immunoSEQ multiplex PCR; TCRdb keeps in-frame clones, though not all of them. This sample yields around 100,000 clones, of which under 95% are seen a single time; 0.54% belongs to the top ten. Sequences were derived from CD4+ or CD8+ T cells sorted from blood, sampled in a trial of the OX40 agonist ivuxolimab. The receptor source for this set is an adult with an advanced solid tumor such as melanoma, head and neck, liver or kidney cancer.

Points on this clone: Other DNA sequences in this specimen translate into the identical CDR3. This sequence joins TRBV18 and TRBJ1-1; 10 nucleotides agree with TRBD1. V was clipped by 3 bases and J by 3 bases; unmatched bases: 1. The CDR3 runs 14 residues. Per germline, CDR1 KGHSH and CDR2 LQKENI. The CDR3 coding sequence is TGTGCCAGCTCACCGACAGGGGGCGACACTGAAGCTTTCTTT. Residues: CASSPTGGDTEAFF.

The chain carries TRBV5-1 and TRBJ1-5; no definite D call. The CDR3 runs to 14 residues. CDR1 is SGHRS, CDR2 YFSETQ, per germline. V was cut by 7 bases and J by 0 bases, with 11 bases left in between. This chain's CDR3 is CASARGSSNQPQHF. CDR3 nucleotides: TGCGCCAGCGCCCGAGGTAGTAGCAATCAGCCCCAGCATTTT. Full variable domain (missing parts from reference TRBV5-1 and TRBJ1-5): KAGVTQTPRYLIKTRGQQVTLSCSPISGHRSVSWYQQTPGQGLQFLFEYFSETQRNKGNFPGRFSGRQFSNSRSEMNVSTLELGDSALYLCASARGSSNQPQHFGDGTRLSIL.

J is TRBJ2-7 and V is TRBV21-1; TRBD2 reflects the table's D call only, with no check against the DNA. TRBV21-1 is shown as a pseudogene. This CDR3 is 18 amino acids long. CDR3 nucleotides: TGTGCCAGCAGCAAAGGCCCTTCGGCGGGACTCCCGTCCTACGAGCAGTACTTC. It codes for CASSKGPSAGLPSYEQYF.

The chain carries TRBV5-6 and TRBJ2-1; 9 bases align to TRBD2. This CDR3 has 15 amino acids. The V and J ends lost 4 bases and 7 bases, in that order; junction bases with no gene match: 9. CDR1 and CDR2 (germline): SGHDT, YYEEEE. CDR3 coding DNA: TGTGCCAGCAGCCCGGATGGTAGCGGGAGAAATGAGCAGTTCTTC. Translating gives CASSPDGSGRNEQFF.

This chain uses TRBV15 with TRBJ1-1, with D maybe TRBD1 (5 bases). This CDR3 comprises 14 residues. V lost 0 bases, J lost 6 bases, and 11 bases lay in between. CDR1 and CDR2 from the germline V gene are LNHNV and YYDKDF (reference sequence). CDR3 protein: CATSRESWGPEAFF. The CDR3 DNA reads TGTGCCACCAGCAGAGAGTCGTGGGGACCTGAAGCTTTCTTT.

The rearrangement joins TRBV4-2 to TRBJ2-5, with 12 bases lining up with TRBD2. J gave up 5 bases and V 1 base, and 2 bases lay outside the gene matches. Germline V CDR1 and CDR2: LGHNA, YNFKEQ. CDR3 length: 15 amino acids. Here the CDR3 reads CASSQGTSGMETQYF. The CDR3 DNA follows: TGTGCCAGCAGCCAAGGGACTAGCGGGATGGAGACCCAGTACTTC.

This clone was seen only once. The chain is built from TRBV2 and TRBJ2-5; 11 bases agree with TRBD1. Germline V gives CDR1 SNHLY, CDR2 FYNNEI. CDR3 length equals 15 residues. J lost 4 bases, V lost 6 bases, and 7 bases had no gene match. The CDR3 nucleotides are TGTGCCAGCAGAGAACCCGGGACAGGGGGAGAGACCCAGTACTTC. Protein: CASREPGTGGETQYF.

The genes are TRBV19 and TRBJ1-3, with no clear D. CDR1 is LNHDA, CDR2 SQIVND, per germline (reference sequence). The CDR3 totals 18 residues. Trimming removed 6 bases from V and 0 bases from J, with 21 bases in between. CDR3 region: CASSRYDAVPSSGNTIYF. The CDR3 nucleotides are TGTGCCAGTAGCAGATACGACGCAGTTCCGAGCTCTGGAAACACCATATATTTT.

This clone was counted between two and nine times. The rearrangement joins TRBV6-1 to TRBJ2-1; D is possibly TRBD2 (6 bases). Germline V gives CDR1 MNHNS, CDR2 SASEGT. CDR3 length equals 13 residues. Here the CDR3 reads CAFRDWGSNEQFF. The DNA of the CDR3 is TGTGCGTTCAGGGACTGGGGGTCCAATGAGCAGTTCTTC.

The rearrangement links TRBV7-2 to TRBJ1-5, with D unresolved. V lost 3 bases to trimming and J lost 4 bases, with 7 bases between them. Germline loops: CDR1 SGHTA, CDR2 FQGNSA. The CDR3 contains 13 residues. The CDR3 nucleotides read TGTGCCAGCAGCTTTAGGTTAAATCAGCCCCAGCATTTT. Its translation: CASSFRLNQPQHF.

The J gene is TRBJ2-7, the V gene TRBV7-6; 7 nucleotides agree with TRBD2. The CDR3 is 15 residues long. CDR1 is SGHVS, CDR2 FNYEAQ, per germline. V lost 2 bases and J lost 2; bases outside the gene matches: 6. CDR3 sequence: CASSLSSGIPYEQYF. The CDR3 DNA reads as TGTGCCAGCAGCTTATCTAGCGGCATTCCCTACGAGCAGTACTTC.